This section outlines one T cell receptor (beta chain) sequence together with its context. The entry originates in a study of CD8 T cells in Susac syndrome. The CDR3 loop spans 15 amino acids. Germline lookup yields CDR1 SGHTA and CDR2 FQGNSA. V dropped 3 bases and J dropped 0 bases, with 10 bases sitting between them. RNA totalling roughly 0.5 to 1 ug underwent reverse transcription with random hexamers. The TCR beta CDR3 was amplified by immunoSEQ multiplex PCR across 54 Vbeta, 13 Jbeta. TCRdb used MiXCR to reprocess the immunoSEQ multiplex PCR reads, holding one entry per CDR3 protein. Found here are roughly 200,000 distinct CDR3 sequences, nearly 97% of them singletons; the top ten hold more than 0.09%. Relapsing-remitting disease, either stable or active, was present in the treatment-naive patients who were the multiple sclerosis controls. TEMRA cells were enriched by FACS, while CD8+ and CD4+ T cells were obtained through a negative isolation that was performed magnetically.

The clonotype originates from a human donor with multiple sclerosis. The specimen was CD4+ T cells from PBMCs. The V gene is TRBV7-2, the J gene TRBJ2-3; the D gene is possibly TRBD1 (6 bases). The CDR3 here is CASSLGARSTDTQYF. The CDR3 DNA is TGTGCCAGCAGCTTGGGGGCGCGAAGCACAGATACGCAGTATTTT.